Listed below are T cell receptor beta chains from one sample, sequenced in a study of T cell responses to AZD1222 COVID-19 vaccine. This table comes from immunoSEQ multiplex PCR, and its TCRdb copy is limited to in-frame clones, with some not included. The sample has fewer than 200,000 clones; about 92% are singletons. Specimen: peripheral blood, collected on day 0 of AZD1222 vaccination. These receptors were obtained from an adult in good health. The CDR3 runs from the conserved cysteine through the conserved F or W. Fields, in order: J gene, V gene, D gene, clone size, CDR3 protein, CDR3 DNA. The D gene is left open where the match is weak. The size field is filled for only some rows; it gives once, few, many or a size class.

J gene: TRBJ1-4; V gene: TRBV23-1; D gene: -; clone size: -; CDR3 protein: CASSKSREGWEKLFF; CDR3 DNA: TGCGCCAGCAGTAAAAGTAGGGAAGGATGGGAAAAACTGTTTTTT
J gene: TRBJ1-2; V gene: TRBV9; D gene: TRBD1; clone size: once; CDR3 protein: CASSVQGVLNYGYTF; CDR3 DNA: TGTGCCAGCAGCGTACAGGGGGTCCTTAACTATGGCTACACCTTC
J gene: TRBJ1-2; V gene: TRBV14; D gene: TRBD1; clone size: -; CDR3 protein: CASSQDFKRDSHYTF; CDR3 DNA: TGTGCCAGCAGCCAAGATTTTAAGAGGGACAGCCACTACACCTTC
J gene: TRBJ2-1; V gene: TRBV5-1; D gene: TRBD1; clone size: -; CDR3 protein: CASSSGQYNEQFF; CDR3 DNA: TGCGCCAGCAGTTCGGGACAGTACAATGAGCAGTTCTTC
J gene: TRBJ1-2; V gene: TRBV14; D gene: TRBD1; clone size: -; CDR3 protein: CASSETGLYGYTF; CDR3 DNA: TGTGCCAGCAGCGAGACAGGGCTCTATGGCTACACCTTC
J gene: TRBJ1-1; V gene: TRBV6-5; D gene: -; clone size: -; CDR3 protein: CASSPGENTEAFF; CDR3 DNA: TGTGCCAGCAGTCCCGGGGAGAACACTGAAGCTTTCTTT
J gene: TRBJ2-1; V gene: TRBV19; D gene: TRBD1; clone size: -; CDR3 protein: CASRGQSSYNEQFF; CDR3 DNA: TGTGCCAGTCGGGGACAGTCCTCCTACAATGAGCAGTTCTTC
J gene: TRBJ2-3; V gene: TRBV5-1; D gene: -; clone size: -; CDR3 protein: CASSLTGGRGTDTQYF; CDR3 DNA: TGCGCCAGCAGCTTGACCGGAGGCAGGGGCACAGATACGCAGTATTTT
J gene: TRBJ1-1; V gene: TRBV2; D gene: TRBD1; clone size: -; CDR3 protein: CASHDRGAFF; CDR3 DNA: TGTGCCAGCCATGACAGGGGAGCTTTCTTT
J gene: TRBJ2-1; V gene: TRBV5-1; D gene: TRBD1; clone size: -; CDR3 protein: CASSYGTGSSILYNEQFF; CDR3 DNA: TGCGCCAGCAGCTATGGGACAGGGTCTTCTATCCTCTACAATGAGCAGTTCTTC
J gene: TRBJ1-2; V gene: TRBV5-1; D gene: TRBD1; clone size: -; CDR3 protein: CASSERPGGEIGYTF; CDR3 DNA: TGCGCCAGCAGCGAGAGGCCAGGGGGCGAGATTGGCTACACCTTC
J gene: TRBJ2-7; V gene: TRBV19; D gene: -; clone size: -; CDR3 protein: CASSPGFGRIEQYF; CDR3 DNA: TGTGCCAGTAGTCCCGGGTTTGGGAGGATCGAGCAGTACTTC
J gene: TRBJ1-5; V gene: TRBV7-2; D gene: -; clone size: -; CDR3 protein: CASSLHGAGNQPQHF; CDR3 DNA: TGTGCCAGCAGCTTACATGGGGCAGGCAATCAGCCCCAGCATTTT
J gene: TRBJ2-5; V gene: TRBV20-1; D gene: -; clone size: once; CDR3 protein: CSVRLRETQYF; CDR3 DNA: TGCAGTGTTAGACTCCGAGAGACCCAGTACTTC
J gene: TRBJ1-1; V gene: TRBV28; D gene: TRBD1; clone size: -; CDR3 protein: CASSLRANRGTEAFF; CDR3 DNA: TGTGCCAGCAGTTTACGGGCCAACAGGGGCACTGAAGCTTTCTTT
J gene: TRBJ2-2; V gene: TRBV7-7; D gene: -; clone size: -; CDR3 protein: CASSLFTAINTGELFF; CDR3 DNA: TGTGCCAGCAGCTTGTTTACTGCTATTAACACCGGGGAGCTGTTTTTT
J gene: TRBJ1-1; V gene: TRBV18; D gene: -; clone size: -; CDR3 protein: CASSVLDRDTEAFF; CDR3 DNA: TGTGCCAGCTCAGTTCTGGACCGGGACACTGAAGCTTTCTTT
J gene: TRBJ1-1; V gene: TRBV7-9; D gene: TRBD1; clone size: -; CDR3 protein: CASSRQGALNTEAFF; CDR3 DNA: TGTGCCAGCAGCCGACAGGGGGCTTTGAACACTGAAGCTTTCTTT
J gene: TRBJ2-5; V gene: TRBV4-1; D gene: -; clone size: -; CDR3 protein: CASSRGRGEETQYF; CDR3 DNA: TGCGCCAGCAGCCGGGGGCGTGGGGAGGAGACCCAGTACTTC
J gene: TRBJ1-1; V gene: TRBV28; D gene: -; clone size: -; CDR3 protein: CASSLTVWNTEAFF; CDR3 DNA: TGTGCCAGCAGTTTGACAGTCTGGAACACTGAAGCTTTCTTT
J gene: TRBJ1-3; V gene: TRBV3-1/TRBV3-2; D gene: -; clone size: -; CDR3 protein: CASSHSSGNTIYF; CDR3 DNA: TGTGCCAGCAGCCATTCCTCTGGAAACACCATATATTTT
J gene: TRBJ1-1; V gene: TRBV5-8; D gene: TRBD1; clone size: -; CDR3 protein: CASSPPGGTLNTEAFF; CDR3 DNA: TGTGCCAGCAGCCCCCCAGGGGGGACCTTGAACACTGAAGCTTTCTTT
J gene: TRBJ2-3; V gene: TRBV27; D gene: -; clone size: -; CDR3 protein: CASSFTEGPQYF; CDR3 DNA: TGTGCCAGCAGTTTTACGGAGGGCCCGCAGTATTTT
J gene: TRBJ2-3; V gene: TRBV7-2; D gene: -; clone size: -; CDR3 protein: CASSFGNGRTDTQYF; CDR3 DNA: TGTGCCAGCAGCTTTGGAAATGGGCGCACAGATACGCAGTATTTT
J gene: TRBJ2-1; V gene: TRBV5-1; D gene: TRBD1; clone size: -; CDR3 protein: CASSLVSTGAYNEQFF; CDR3 DNA: TGCGCCAGCAGCTTGGTTTCGACAGGGGCCTACAATGAGCAGTTCTTC
J gene: TRBJ1-6; V gene: TRBV5-1; D gene: -; clone size: -; CDR3 protein: CASSSIGDYNSPLHF; CDR3 DNA: TGCGCCAGCAGTTCTATAGGGGACTATAATTCACCCCTCCACTTT
J gene: TRBJ2-7; V gene: TRBV24-1; D gene: TRBD1; clone size: -; CDR3 protein: CATSDWGQGSGSYEQYF; CDR3 DNA: TGTGCCACCAGTGATTGGGGACAGGGATCGGGCTCCTACGAGCAGTACTTC
J gene: TRBJ1-3; V gene: TRBV24-1; D gene: -; clone size: -; CDR3 protein: CATSDPGASGNTIYF; CDR3 DNA: TGTGCCACCAGTGACCCAGGGGCCTCTGGAAACACCATATATTTT
J gene: TRBJ1-5; V gene: TRBV19; D gene: -; clone size: -; CDR3 protein: CASSIAGGGQPQHF; CDR3 DNA: TGTGCCAGTAGTATAGCGGGGGGCGGTCAGCCCCAGCATTTT
J gene: TRBJ1-6; V gene: TRBV2; D gene: -; clone size: -; CDR3 protein: CASSDVGSSYNSPLHF; CDR3 DNA: TGTGCCAGCAGTGATGTGGGGAGCTCCTATAATTCACCCCTCCACTTT
J gene: TRBJ2-7; V gene: TRBV6-5; D gene: -; clone size: few; CDR3 protein: CASSYSRSGSYEQYF; CDR3 DNA: TGTGCCAGCAGTTACTCGAGATCCGGCTCCTACGAGCAGTACTTC